Listed below are T cell receptor beta chains from one sample, sequenced in a study. Each CDR3 protein is one row after TCRdb ran MiXCR on the RT-PCR reads. The sample has more than 600,000 distinct CDR3 sequences; over 12% are singletons. Sequencing was performed on memory CD4+ T cells from blood. The receptors derive from a female donor in good health, serving as a healthy control. Each CDR3 is given with its conserved first and last residue. D genes are given only for firm matches. The size entry is marked missing in some rows and otherwise reads once, few, many or a size class.

CDR3 length: 13; J gene: TRBJ1-1; V gene: TRBV30; D gene: .; clone size: few; CDR3 DNA: TGTGCCTGGAGTGTACGAGGGAACACTGAAGCTTTCTTT; CDR3 protein: CAWSVRGNTEAFF
CDR3 length: 15; J gene: TRBJ2-7; V gene: TRBV7-2; D gene: TRBD1; clone size: .; CDR3 DNA: TGTGCCAGCAGCTTAGCAGGGACAGGGACTGGCGAGCAGTACTTC; CDR3 protein: CASSLAGTGTGEQYF
CDR3 length: 17; J gene: TRBJ1-2; V gene: TRBV6-1; D gene: .; clone size: .; CDR3 DNA: TGTGCCAGCAGTGAACGGTGGCGTCAGGAGGGAGACTATGGCTACACCTTC; CDR3 protein: CASSERWRQEGDYGYTF
CDR3 length: 13; J gene: TRBJ2-3; V gene: TRBV4-1; D gene: .; clone size: .; CDR3 DNA: TGCGCCAGCAGCCAAGACCCTTTTATCACGCAGTATTTT; CDR3 protein: CASSQDPFITQYF
CDR3 length: 17; J gene: TRBJ2-3; V gene: TRBV4-3; D gene: .; clone size: few; CDR3 DNA: TGCGCCAGCAGCCAAGAAGTGGGAGTACGTAGCACAGATACGCAGTATTTT; CDR3 protein: CASSQEVGVRSTDTQYF
CDR3 length: 14; J gene: TRBJ1-1; V gene: TRBV7-2; D gene: .; clone size: .; CDR3 DNA: TGTGCCAGCAGCTTAACGTGGGGATCCACTGAAGCTTTCTTT; CDR3 protein: CASSLTWGSTEAFF
CDR3 length: 13; J gene: TRBJ1-1; V gene: TRBV12-3/TRBV12-4; D gene: .; clone size: many; CDR3 DNA: TGTGCCAGCAGTTTGCTCGATAACACTGAAGCTTTCTTT; CDR3 protein: CASSLLDNTEAFF
CDR3 length: 14; J gene: TRBJ1-3; V gene: TRBV29-1; D gene: .; clone size: many; CDR3 DNA: TGCAGCGTTGGCAGGGGCGACTCTGGAAACACCATATATTTT; CDR3 protein: CSVGRGDSGNTIYF
CDR3 length: 13; J gene: TRBJ2-5; V gene: TRBV11-3; D gene: TRBD2; clone size: .; CDR3 DNA: TGTGCCAGCAAAACGGGGGGCCAAGAGACCCAGTACTTC; CDR3 protein: CASKTGGQETQYF
CDR3 length: 15; J gene: TRBJ2-7; V gene: TRBV20-1; D gene: TRBD1; clone size: .; CDR3 DNA: TGCAGTGCGCCCAACCCGGGACAGGGAGCCTACGAGCAGTACTTC; CDR3 protein: CSAPNPGQGAYEQYF
CDR3 length: 14; J gene: TRBJ1-2; V gene: TRBV6-5; D gene: .; clone size: many; CDR3 DNA: TGTGCCAGCAGTCGCAGATTGGATCTCTATGGCTACACCTTC; CDR3 protein: CASSRRLDLYGYTF
CDR3 length: 16; J gene: TRBJ1-4; V gene: TRBV27; D gene: TRBD1; clone size: few; CDR3 DNA: TGTGCCAGCAGTTCACGGAGGGACAGCGAAAATGAAAAACTGTTTTTT; CDR3 protein: CASSSRRDSENEKLFF
CDR3 length: 12; J gene: TRBJ2-1; V gene: TRBV20-1; D gene: .; clone size: few; CDR3 DNA: TGCAGTGCTAGGGGCCGCCTCGATGAGCAGTTCTTC; CDR3 protein: CSARGRLDEQFF
CDR3 length: 15; J gene: TRBJ1-2; V gene: TRBV4-1; D gene: .; clone size: .; CDR3 DNA: TGCGCCAGCAGCCAAGCTCGGACGCCTAACTATGGCTACACCTTC; CDR3 protein: CASSQARTPNYGYTF
CDR3 length: 15; J gene: TRBJ2-2; V gene: TRBV24-1; D gene: TRBD1; clone size: .; CDR3 DNA: TGTGCCACCAGTCCGGGGGACAGGGAAACCGGGGAGCTGTTTTTT; CDR3 protein: CATSPGDRETGELFF
CDR3 length: 16; J gene: TRBJ2-3; V gene: TRBV15; D gene: .; clone size: .; CDR3 DNA: TGTGCCACCAGCAGAGTTGTCGAGGGCCGCACAGATACGCAGTATTTT; CDR3 protein: CATSRVVEGRTDTQYF
CDR3 length: 17; J gene: TRBJ2-5; V gene: TRBV10-3; D gene: .; clone size: many; CDR3 DNA: TGTGCCATCAGCCTCCCCTCCTTTGGCGGCGACCAAGAGACCCAGTACTTC; CDR3 protein: CAISLPSFGGDQETQYF
CDR3 length: 14; J gene: TRBJ2-5; V gene: TRBV20-1; D gene: .; clone size: few; CDR3 DNA: TGCAGTGCTAGACGGCAGGGATCGCAAGAGACCCAGTACTTC; CDR3 protein: CSARRQGSQETQYF
CDR3 length: 12; J gene: TRBJ2-3; V gene: TRBV12-3/TRBV12-4; D gene: .; clone size: .; CDR3 DNA: TGTGCCAGCAGTGCTTGGGACAATACGCAGTATTTT; CDR3 protein: CASSAWDNTQYF
CDR3 length: 12; J gene: TRBJ2-4; V gene: TRBV5-5; D gene: .; clone size: many; CDR3 DNA: TGTGCCAGCAGCTTGGAGGGAAACATTCAGTACTTC; CDR3 protein: CASSLEGNIQYF
CDR3 length: 16; J gene: TRBJ2-6; V gene: TRBV28; D gene: TRBD2; clone size: few; CDR3 DNA: TGTGCCAGCAGTTTACGGCCTAGCGGACAAGGTAGCGTCCTGACTTTC; CDR3 protein: CASSLRPSGQGSVLTF
CDR3 length: 17; J gene: TRBJ2-3; V gene: TRBV20-1; D gene: .; clone size: .; CDR3 DNA: TGCAGTGCAATCCTTGAATCGGCGGGATTGGGCACAGATACGCAGTATTTT; CDR3 protein: CSAILESAGLGTDTQYF
CDR3 length: 14; J gene: TRBJ2-5; V gene: TRBV3-1; D gene: .; clone size: few; CDR3 DNA: TGTGCCAGCAGCCAAGCTGCTTCATCGGGGACCCAGTACTTC; CDR3 protein: CASSQAASSGTQYF
CDR3 length: 13; J gene: TRBJ1-1; V gene: TRBV10-3; D gene: .; clone size: many; CDR3 DNA: TGTGCCATCAAGGTCAGGGGTGAAACTGAAGCTTTCTTT; CDR3 protein: CAIKVRGETEAFF
CDR3 length: 18; J gene: TRBJ2-1; V gene: TRBV27; D gene: TRBD2; clone size: .; CDR3 DNA: TGTGCCAGCAGTTTGTCTACCCCTATAGCGGGCTTCTACAATGAGCAGTTCTTC; CDR3 protein: CASSLSTPIAGFYNEQFF
CDR3 length: 16; J gene: TRBJ2-2; V gene: TRBV14; D gene: .; clone size: few; CDR3 DNA: TGTGCCAGCAGCCGAGAACTAGGCCAGTACACCGGGGAGCTGTTTTTT; CDR3 protein: CASSRELGQYTGELFF
CDR3 length: 12; J gene: TRBJ2-5; V gene: TRBV18; D gene: .; clone size: few; CDR3 DNA: TGTGCCAGCTCACCGGGGATCGAGACCCAGTACTTC; CDR3 protein: CASSPGIETQYF